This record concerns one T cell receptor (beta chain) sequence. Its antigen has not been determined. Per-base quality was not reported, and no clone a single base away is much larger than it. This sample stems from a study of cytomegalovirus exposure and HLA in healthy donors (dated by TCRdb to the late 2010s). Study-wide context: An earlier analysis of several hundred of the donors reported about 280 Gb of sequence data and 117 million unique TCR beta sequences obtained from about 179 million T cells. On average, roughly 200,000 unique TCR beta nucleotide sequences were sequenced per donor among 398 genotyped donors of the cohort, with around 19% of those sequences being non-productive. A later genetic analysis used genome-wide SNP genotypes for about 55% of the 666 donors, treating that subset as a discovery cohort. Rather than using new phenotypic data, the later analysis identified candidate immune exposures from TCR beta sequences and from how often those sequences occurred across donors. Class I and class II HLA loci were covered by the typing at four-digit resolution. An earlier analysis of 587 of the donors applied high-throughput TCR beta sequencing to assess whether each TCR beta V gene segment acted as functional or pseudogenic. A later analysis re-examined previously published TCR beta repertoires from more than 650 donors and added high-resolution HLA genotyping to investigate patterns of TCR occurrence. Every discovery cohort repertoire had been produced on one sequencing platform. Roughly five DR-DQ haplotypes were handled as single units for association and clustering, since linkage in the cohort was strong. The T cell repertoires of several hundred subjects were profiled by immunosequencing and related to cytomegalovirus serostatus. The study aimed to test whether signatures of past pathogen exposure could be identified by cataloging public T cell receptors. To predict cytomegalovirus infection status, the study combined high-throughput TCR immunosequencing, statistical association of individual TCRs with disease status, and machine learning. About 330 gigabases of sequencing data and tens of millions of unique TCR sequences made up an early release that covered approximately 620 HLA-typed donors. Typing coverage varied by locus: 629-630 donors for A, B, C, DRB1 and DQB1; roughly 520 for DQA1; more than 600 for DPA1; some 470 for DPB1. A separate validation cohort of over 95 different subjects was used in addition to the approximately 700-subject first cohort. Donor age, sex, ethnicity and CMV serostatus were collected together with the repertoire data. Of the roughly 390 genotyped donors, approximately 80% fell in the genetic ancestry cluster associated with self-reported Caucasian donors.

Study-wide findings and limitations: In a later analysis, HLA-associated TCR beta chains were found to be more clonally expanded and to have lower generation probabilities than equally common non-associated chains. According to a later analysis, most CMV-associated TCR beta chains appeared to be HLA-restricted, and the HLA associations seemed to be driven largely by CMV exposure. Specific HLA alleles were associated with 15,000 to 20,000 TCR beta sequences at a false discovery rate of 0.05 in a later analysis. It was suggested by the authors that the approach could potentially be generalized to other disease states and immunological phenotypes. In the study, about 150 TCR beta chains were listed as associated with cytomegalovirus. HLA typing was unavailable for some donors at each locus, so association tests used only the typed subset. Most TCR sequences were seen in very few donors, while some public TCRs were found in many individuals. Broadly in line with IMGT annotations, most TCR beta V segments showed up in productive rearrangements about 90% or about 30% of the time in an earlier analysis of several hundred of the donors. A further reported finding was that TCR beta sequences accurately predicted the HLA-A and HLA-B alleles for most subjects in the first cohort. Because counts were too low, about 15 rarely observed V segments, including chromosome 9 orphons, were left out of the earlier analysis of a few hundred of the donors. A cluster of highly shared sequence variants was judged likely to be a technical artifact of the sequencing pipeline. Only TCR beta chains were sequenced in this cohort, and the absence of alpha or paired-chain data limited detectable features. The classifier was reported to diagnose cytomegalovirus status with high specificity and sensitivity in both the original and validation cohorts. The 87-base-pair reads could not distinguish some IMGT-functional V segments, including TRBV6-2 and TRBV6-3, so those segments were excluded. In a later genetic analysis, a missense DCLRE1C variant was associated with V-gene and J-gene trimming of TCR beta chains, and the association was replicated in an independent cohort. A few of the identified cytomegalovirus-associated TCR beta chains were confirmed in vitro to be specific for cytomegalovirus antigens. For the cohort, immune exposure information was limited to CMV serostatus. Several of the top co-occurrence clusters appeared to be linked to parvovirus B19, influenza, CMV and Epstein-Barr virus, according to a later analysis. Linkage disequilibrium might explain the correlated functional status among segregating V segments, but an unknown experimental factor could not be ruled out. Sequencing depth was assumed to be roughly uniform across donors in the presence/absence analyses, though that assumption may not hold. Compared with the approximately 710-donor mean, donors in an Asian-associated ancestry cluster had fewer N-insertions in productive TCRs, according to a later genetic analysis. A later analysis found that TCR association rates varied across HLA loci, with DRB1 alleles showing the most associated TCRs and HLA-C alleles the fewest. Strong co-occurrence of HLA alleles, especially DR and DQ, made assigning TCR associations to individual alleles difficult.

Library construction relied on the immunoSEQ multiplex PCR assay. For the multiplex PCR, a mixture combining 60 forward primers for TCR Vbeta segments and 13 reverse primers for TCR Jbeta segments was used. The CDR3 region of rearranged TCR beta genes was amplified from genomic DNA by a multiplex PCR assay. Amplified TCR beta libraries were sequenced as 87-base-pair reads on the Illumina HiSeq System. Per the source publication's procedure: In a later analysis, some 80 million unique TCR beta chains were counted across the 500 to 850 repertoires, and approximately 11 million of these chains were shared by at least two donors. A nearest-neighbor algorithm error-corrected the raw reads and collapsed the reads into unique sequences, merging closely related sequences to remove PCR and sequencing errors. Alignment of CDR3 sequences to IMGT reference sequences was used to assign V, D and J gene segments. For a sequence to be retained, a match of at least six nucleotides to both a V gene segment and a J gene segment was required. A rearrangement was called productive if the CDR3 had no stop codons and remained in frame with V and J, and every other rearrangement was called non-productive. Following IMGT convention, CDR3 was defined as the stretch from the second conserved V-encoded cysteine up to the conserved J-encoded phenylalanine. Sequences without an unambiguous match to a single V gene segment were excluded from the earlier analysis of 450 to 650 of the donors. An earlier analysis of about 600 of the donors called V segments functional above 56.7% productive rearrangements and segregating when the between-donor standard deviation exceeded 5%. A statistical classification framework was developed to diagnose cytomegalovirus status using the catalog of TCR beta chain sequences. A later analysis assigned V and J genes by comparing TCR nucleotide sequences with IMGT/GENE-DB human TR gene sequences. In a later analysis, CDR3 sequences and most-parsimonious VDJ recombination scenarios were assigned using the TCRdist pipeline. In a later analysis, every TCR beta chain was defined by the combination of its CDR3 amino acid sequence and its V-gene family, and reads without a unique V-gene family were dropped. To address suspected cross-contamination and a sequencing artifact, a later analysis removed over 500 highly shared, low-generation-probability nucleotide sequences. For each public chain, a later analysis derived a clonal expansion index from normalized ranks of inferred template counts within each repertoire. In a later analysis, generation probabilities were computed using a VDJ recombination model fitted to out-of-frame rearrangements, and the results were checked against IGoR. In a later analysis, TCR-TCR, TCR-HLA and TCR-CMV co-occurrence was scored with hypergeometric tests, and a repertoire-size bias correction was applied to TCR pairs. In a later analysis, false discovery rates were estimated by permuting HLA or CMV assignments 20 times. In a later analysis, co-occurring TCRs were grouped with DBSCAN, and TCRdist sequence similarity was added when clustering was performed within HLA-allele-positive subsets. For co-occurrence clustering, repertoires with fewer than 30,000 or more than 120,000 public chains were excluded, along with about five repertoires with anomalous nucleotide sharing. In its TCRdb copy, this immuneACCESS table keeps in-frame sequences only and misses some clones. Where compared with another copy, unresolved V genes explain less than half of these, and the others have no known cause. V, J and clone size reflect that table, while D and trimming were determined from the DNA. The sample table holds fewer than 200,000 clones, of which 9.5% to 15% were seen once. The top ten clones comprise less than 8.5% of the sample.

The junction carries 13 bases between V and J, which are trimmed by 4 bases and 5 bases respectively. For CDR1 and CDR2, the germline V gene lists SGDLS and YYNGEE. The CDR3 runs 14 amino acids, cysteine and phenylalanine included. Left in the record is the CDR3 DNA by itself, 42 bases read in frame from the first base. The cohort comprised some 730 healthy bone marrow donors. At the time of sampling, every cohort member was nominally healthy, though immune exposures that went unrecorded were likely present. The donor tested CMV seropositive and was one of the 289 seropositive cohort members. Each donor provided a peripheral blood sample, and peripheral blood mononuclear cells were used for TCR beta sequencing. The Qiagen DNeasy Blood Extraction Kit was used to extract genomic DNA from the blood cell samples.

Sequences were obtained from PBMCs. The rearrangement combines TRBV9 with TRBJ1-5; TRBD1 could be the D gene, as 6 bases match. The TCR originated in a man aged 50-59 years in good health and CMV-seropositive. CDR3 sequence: CASSLGGADQPQHF. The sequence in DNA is TGTGCCAGCAGCCTTGGGGGCGCGGATCAGCCCCAGCATTTT.